The 4 T cell receptor beta chains in this list originate from one sample, sequenced in a study of immune characteristics of hereditary and idiopathic chronic pancreatitis. Clones were sequenced by immunoSEQ multiplex PCR, and TCRdb holds only the in-frame ones, with some missing. The table shows about 14,000 clones, with more than 60% occurring only once. Chronic pancreatitis tissue was collected during total pancreatectomy with islet autotransplantation. Source material: pancreas tissue with hereditary chronic pancreatitis. The source of these receptors is a human donor with chronic pancreatitis.

This clone has just one count. This sequence joins TRBV9 and TRBJ2-1; 7 bases align to TRBD2. Losses at the gene ends were 0 bases for V and 1 base for J; bases not matched to a gene: 7. This CDR3 has 17 amino acids. The germline gives CDR1 SGDLS, CDR2 YYNGEE. The chain's CDR3 is CASSVGVGRSSYNEQFF. The CDR3 coding sequence is TGTGCCAGCAGCGTAGGGGTCGGGAGGTCGTCCTACAATGAGCAGTTCTTC.

This clone was seen only once. The chain employs TRBV7-2 and TRBJ1-6; 11 bases map to TRBD1. Unmatched junction bases numbered 3, after V lost 4 bases and J lost 4 bases. The germline CDR1 and CDR2 sequences are SGHTA and FQGNSA. There are 16 residues in the CDR3. CDR3 residues: CASSWTGGPYNSPLHF. Written as DNA, the CDR3 is TGTGCCAGCAGCTGGACAGGGGGCCCTTATAATTCACCCCTCCACTTT.

This chain joins TRBV6-5 and TRBJ2-5; no clear D. The V end was cut by 8 bases, the J end by 4 bases, with 8 bases between. Germline loops: CDR1 MNHEY, CDR2 SVGAGI. The CDR3 runs 11 residues. The CDR3 loop reads CASSIGETQYF. CDR3 nucleotides: TGTGCCAGCTCAATAGGAGAGACCCAGTACTTC.

This chain uses TRBV27 with TRBJ2-1, with 7 bases matching TRBD1. The CDR3 loop spans 16 amino acids. V lost 4 bases, J lost 0 bases, and 6 bases stayed unmatched. Germline assignment: CDR1 MNHEY and CDR2 SMNVEV (reference sequence). The CDR3 region is CASSSRGQISYNEQFF. CDR3 sequence (DNA): TGTGCCAGCAGTTCGAGGGGACAGATCTCCTACAATGAGCAGTTCTTC.